A selection of T cell receptor beta chains follows, all from one sample in a study of blood T cells in healthy people across ages. A single record per CDR3 protein comes from TCRdb applying MiXCR to the 5' RACE reads. This sample has about 780,000 distinct CDR3 sequences; roughly 46% occur once, and the top ten carry roughly 20%. The sample was blood. The source of these receptors is a man aged 80 or over in good health. Both conserved end residues are part of each CDR3. D genes are given only for firm matches. Clone size is stated in some rows and not others, as once, few, many or a class when expanded.

>TRBJ2-7|.|TRBV18|TRBD1
TGTGCCAGCTCACCCTCCGGGACAGGGTCATCCGAGCAGTACTTC
CASSPSGTGSSEQYF
>TRBJ2-1|.|TRBV30|.
TGTGCCTGGATACCCTACGGGAGTGCTCGGTACAATGAGCAGTTCTTC
CAWIPYGSARYNEQFF
>TRBJ2-1|.|TRBV29-1|.
TGCAGCGTTGAAAGAACCCCCAATGAGCAGTTCTTC
CSVERTPNEQFF
>TRBJ2-1|.|TRBV15|TRBD2
TGTGCCACCAGCAGAGATCGGGAGGGGCAAGAGACCCAGTTCTTC
CATSRDREGQETQFF
>TRBJ1-5|few|TRBV27|.
TGTGCCAGCAGTTTATCGTTGATTGGTAAGGGCAATCAGCCCCAGCATTTT
CASSLSLIGKGNQPQHF
>TRBJ2-7|.|TRBV6-5|.
TGTGCCAGCAGTTTGGGGCAGGTGTTCTACGAGCAGTACTTC
CASSLGQVFYEQYF
>TRBJ2-1|many|TRBV6-2/TRBV6-3|TRBD1
TGTGCCAGCAAACCGGGACAGTCCTACAATGAGCAGTTCTTC
CASKPGQSYNEQFF
>TRBJ1-5|few|TRBV20-1|.
TGCAGTGCTAGAGATCACGAGGGGGTGGATCAGCCCCAGCATTTT
CSARDHEGVDQPQHF
>TRBJ2-5|.|TRBV4-2|.
TGTGCCAGCAGCCAAGGTACCCGGACGGGGACCCAGTACTTC
CASSQGTRTGTQYF
>TRBJ2-7|few|TRBV6-2/TRBV6-3|.
TGTGCCAGCAGTTACTCGATTATCGGCTTCTCCTACGAGCAGTACTTC
CASSYSIIGFSYEQYF
>TRBJ2-3|.|TRBV7-6|.
TGTGCCAGCAGCCCCGGACAGCTCTCAGATACGCAGTATTTT
CASSPGQLSDTQYF
>TRBJ1-5|few|TRBV6-1|.
TGTGCCAGCACCACCCGAGATCAGCCCCAGCATTTT
CASTTRDQPQHF
>TRBJ2-3|few|TRBV12-3/TRBV12-4|TRBD2
TGTGCCAGCAGTCCGGCAAGGGGTCTAGCGGGGGACACAGATACGCAGTATTTT
CASSPARGLAGDTDTQYF
>TRBJ2-5|.|TRBV5-4|.
TGTGCCAGCAGCTTGGAATCCGACAGCCAAGAGACCCAGTACTTC
CASSLESDSQETQYF
>TRBJ2-7|.|TRBV7-9|.
TGTGCCAGCAGCTCCTTGGTGGGTGAGCAGTACTTC
CASSSLVGEQYF
>TRBJ2-1|.|TRBV21-1|.
TGTGCCAGCAGCACAAAACTAGCGGGAGATCTATATGAGCAGTTCTTC
CASSTKLAGDLYEQFF
>TRBJ2-2|.|TRBV20-1|.
TGCAGTGCTAAAGGCAACCCCCCGAACACCGGGGAGCTGTTTTTT
CSAKGNPPNTGELFF
>TRBJ1-5|.|TRBV12-3/TRBV12-4|.
TGTGCCAGCAGTTTTAGGGCGGAGGATCAGCCCCAGCATTTT
CASSFRAEDQPQHF
>TRBJ2-1|.|TRBV5-1|TRBD2
TGCGCCAGCAGCCTCGGGACTAGCGGGATTGAGACCCAGTTCTTC
CASSLGTSGIETQFF